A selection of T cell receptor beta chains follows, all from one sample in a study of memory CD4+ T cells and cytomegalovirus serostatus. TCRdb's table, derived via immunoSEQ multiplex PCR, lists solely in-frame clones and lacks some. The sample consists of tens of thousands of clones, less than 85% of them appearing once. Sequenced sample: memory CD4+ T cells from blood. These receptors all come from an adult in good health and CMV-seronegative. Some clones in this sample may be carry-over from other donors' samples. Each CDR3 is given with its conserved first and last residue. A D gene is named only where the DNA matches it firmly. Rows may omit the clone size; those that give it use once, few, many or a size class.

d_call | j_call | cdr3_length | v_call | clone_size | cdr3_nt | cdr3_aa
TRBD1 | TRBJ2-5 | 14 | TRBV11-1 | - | TGTGCCAGCAGCTTTATAGGGGGCCCAGAGACCCAGTACTTC | CASSFIGGPETQYF
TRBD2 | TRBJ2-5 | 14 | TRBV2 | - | TGTGCCAGCACCCAAGGGACTAGTGGGGAGACCCAGTACTTC | CASTQGTSGETQYF
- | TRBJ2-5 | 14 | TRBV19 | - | TGTGCCAGTAGTATAGCCAGGGGGGGAGAGACCCAGTACTTC | CASSIARGGETQYF
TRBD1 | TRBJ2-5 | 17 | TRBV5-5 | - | TGTGCCAGCAGCCTCGGGACAGAGCCGTCGTACCAAGAGACCCAGTACTTC | CASSLGTEPSYQETQYF
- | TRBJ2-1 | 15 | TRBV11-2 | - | TGTGCCAGCAGCCCGAGGACCCCAGGGGACAATGAGCAGTTCTTC | CASSPRTPGDNEQFF
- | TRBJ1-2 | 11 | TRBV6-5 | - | TGTGCCAGCAGTCCAGGGGCCGGCTACACCTTC | CASSPGAGYTF
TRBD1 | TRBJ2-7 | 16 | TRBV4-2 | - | TGTGCCAGCAGCCAAGCGGGACAGGGGTCAGCCTACGAGCAGTACTTC | CASSQAGQGSAYEQYF
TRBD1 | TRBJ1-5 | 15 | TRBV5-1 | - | TGCGCCAGCAGCCCGGGGGACAGAGACAATCAGCCCCAGCATTTT | CASSPGDRDNQPQHF
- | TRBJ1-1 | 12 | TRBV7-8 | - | TGTGCCAGCAGCTCTAATGACATCCTTAAGTACTTT | CASSSNDILKYF
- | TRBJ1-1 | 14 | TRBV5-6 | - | TGTGCCAGCAGCTTGACAGGCAGGAACACTGAAGCTTTCTTT | CASSLTGRNTEAFF
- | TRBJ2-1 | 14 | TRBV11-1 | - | TGTGCCAGCAGCTTGGGCGGTTCGCACAATGAGCAGTTCTTC | CASSLGGSHNEQFF
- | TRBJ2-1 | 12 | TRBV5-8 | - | TGTGCCAGCAGCTTGGCCGGTGGGGGGCAGTTCTTC | CASSLAGGGQFF
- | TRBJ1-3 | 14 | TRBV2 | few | TGTGCCAGCAGTGAAGAGGGTTCTGGAAACACCATATATTTT | CASSEEGSGNTIYF
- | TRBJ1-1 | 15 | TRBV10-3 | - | TGTGCCATCAGTGAGTCGGCCTTGACCCCCACTGAAGCTTTCTTT | CAISESALTPTEAFF
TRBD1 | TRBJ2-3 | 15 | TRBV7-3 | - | TGTGCCAGCAGCTTAAGAACAGGGGAGACAGATACGCAGTATTTT | CASSLRTGETDTQYF
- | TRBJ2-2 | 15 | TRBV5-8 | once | TGTGCCAGCAGCTTGCAAAGGGTGAACACCGGGGAGCTGTTTTTT | CASSLQRVNTGELFF
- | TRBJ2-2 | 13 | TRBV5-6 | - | TGTGCCAGCAGGTGGGGAGGAACCGGGGAGCTGTTTTTT | CASRWGGTGELFF
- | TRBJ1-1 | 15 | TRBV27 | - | TGTGCCAGCAGTCTCCGACCCCAAGGGAACACTGAAGCTTTCTTT | CASSLRPQGNTEAFF
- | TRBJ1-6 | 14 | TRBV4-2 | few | TGTGCCAGCAGCCAGGGGGCGCTAGATTCACCCCTCCACTTT | CASSQGALDSPLHF
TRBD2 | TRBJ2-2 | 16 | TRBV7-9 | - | TGTGCCAGCAGTCCCCGATTAGCGGGGAACACCGGGGAGCTGTTTTTT | CASSPRLAGNTGELFF
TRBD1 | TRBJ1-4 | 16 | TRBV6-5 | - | TGTGCCAGCAGTTACGGGAATACAGGGGGCCATGAAAAACTGTTTTTT | CASSYGNTGGHEKLFF
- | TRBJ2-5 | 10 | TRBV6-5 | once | TGTGCCAGCGGAGAGGGGGGCCAGTACTTC | CASGEGGQYF
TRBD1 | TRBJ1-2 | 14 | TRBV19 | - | TGTGCCAGTGACACTTCAGGGGGCCAGTATGGCTACACCTTC | CASDTSGGQYGYTF
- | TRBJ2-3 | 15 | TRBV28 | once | TGTGCCAGCAGTTTCGTGGGCCAGGGATCCGATACGCAGTATTTT | CASSFVGQGSDTQYF
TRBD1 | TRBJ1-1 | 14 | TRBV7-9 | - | TGTGCCAGCAGCAGAATGGGACAGCTAACTGAAGCTTTCTTT | CASSRMGQLTEAFF
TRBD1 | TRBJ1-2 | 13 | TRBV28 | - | TGTGCCAGCAGTTTTGTCAGGGGGCCTGGCTACACCTTC | CASSFVRGPGYTF
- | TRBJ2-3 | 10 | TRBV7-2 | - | TGTGCCAGCAGCTCTGATACGCAGTATTTT | CASSSDTQYF
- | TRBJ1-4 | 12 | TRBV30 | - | TGTGCCTGGAGTAGGGCTAATGAAAAACTGTTTTTT | CAWSRANEKLFF
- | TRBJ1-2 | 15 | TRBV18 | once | TGTGCCACCACCTCCGGGACGGCCAATCTCTATGGCTACACCTTC | CATTSGTANLYGYTF
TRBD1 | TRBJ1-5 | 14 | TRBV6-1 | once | TGTGCCAGCACCACCGGGACAGGGGGGCAGCCCCAGCATTTT | CASTTGTGGQPQHF
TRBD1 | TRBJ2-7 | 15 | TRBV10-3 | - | TGTGCCATCAGTGAGTCGGGGACAGGGCGGTACGAGCAGTACTTC | CAISESGTGRYEQYF
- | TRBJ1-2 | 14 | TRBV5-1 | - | TGCGCCAGCAGCTTGGACAGTGAGGACTATGGCTACACCTTC | CASSLDSEDYGYTF
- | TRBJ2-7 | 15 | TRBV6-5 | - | TGTGCCAGCAGTTACTCCGGGACGGGTCCCTACGAGCAGTACTTC | CASSYSGTGPYEQYF
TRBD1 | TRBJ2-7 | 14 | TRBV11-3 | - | TGTGCCAGCAGCCCAGGGACAGCCCCTAGAGAGCAGTACTTC | CASSPGTAPREQYF
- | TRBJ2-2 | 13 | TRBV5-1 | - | TGCGCCAGCAGCTTAGGCGGCACCGGGGAGCTGTTTTTT | CASSLGGTGELFF
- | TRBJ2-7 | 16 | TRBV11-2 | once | TGTGCCAGCAGCTTAGAAGGACAGTCCAGCTCCTACGAGCAGTACTTC | CASSLEGQSSSYEQYF